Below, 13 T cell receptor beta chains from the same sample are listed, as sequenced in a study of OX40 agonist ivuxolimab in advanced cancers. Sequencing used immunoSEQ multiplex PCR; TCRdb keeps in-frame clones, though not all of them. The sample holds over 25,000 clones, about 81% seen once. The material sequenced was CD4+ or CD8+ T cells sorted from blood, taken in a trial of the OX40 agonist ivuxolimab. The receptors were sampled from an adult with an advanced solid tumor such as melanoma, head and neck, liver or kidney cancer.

The CDR3 DNA is TGCGCCAGCAGCTTCGAAGCGGGAGTTTACAATGAGCAGTTCTTC. Its translation is CASSFEAGVYNEQFF. The chain recombines TRBV5-1 with TRBJ2-1; 8 bases match TRBD2. Germline V gene lookup returns CDR1 SGHRS and CDR2 YFSETQ. The CDR3 loop spans 15 amino acids. The V and J ends lost 2 bases and 4 bases, in that order; junction bases with no gene match: 5.

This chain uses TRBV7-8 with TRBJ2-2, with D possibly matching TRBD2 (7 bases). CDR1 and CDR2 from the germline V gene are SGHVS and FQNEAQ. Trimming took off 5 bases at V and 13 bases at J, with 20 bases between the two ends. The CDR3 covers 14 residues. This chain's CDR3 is CASSPGRGPAGLFF. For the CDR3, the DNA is TGTGCCAGCAGCCCAGGGCGGGGGCCCGCCGGGCTGTTTTTT.

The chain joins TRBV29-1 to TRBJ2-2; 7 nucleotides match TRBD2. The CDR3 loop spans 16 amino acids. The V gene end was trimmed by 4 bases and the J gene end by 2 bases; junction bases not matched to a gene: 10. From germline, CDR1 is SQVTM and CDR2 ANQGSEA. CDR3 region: CSVVPSGGDNTGELFF. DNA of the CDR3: TGCAGCGTTGTTCCTAGCGGCGGGGACAACACCGGGGAGCTGTTTTTT.

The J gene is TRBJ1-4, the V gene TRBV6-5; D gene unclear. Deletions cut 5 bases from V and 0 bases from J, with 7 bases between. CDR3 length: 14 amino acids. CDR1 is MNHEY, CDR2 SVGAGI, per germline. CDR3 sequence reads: CASSATATNEKLFF. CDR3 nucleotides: TGTGCCAGCAGTGCGACGGCAACTAATGAAAAACTGTTTTTT.

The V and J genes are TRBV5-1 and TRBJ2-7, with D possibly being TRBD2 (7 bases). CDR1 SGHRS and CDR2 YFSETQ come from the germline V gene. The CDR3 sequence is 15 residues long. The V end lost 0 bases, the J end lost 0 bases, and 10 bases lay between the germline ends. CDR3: CASSLEGGASYEQYF. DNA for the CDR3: TGCGCCAGCAGCTTGGAGGGGGGGGCCTCCTACGAGCAGTACTTC.

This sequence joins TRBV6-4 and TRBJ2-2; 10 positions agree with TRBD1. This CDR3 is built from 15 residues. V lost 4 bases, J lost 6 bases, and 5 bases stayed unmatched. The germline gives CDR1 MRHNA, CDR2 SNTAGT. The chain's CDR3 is CASSAGTGEAGELFF. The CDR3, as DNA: TGTGCCAGCAGTGCTGGGACAGGGGAAGCCGGGGAGCTGTTTTTT.

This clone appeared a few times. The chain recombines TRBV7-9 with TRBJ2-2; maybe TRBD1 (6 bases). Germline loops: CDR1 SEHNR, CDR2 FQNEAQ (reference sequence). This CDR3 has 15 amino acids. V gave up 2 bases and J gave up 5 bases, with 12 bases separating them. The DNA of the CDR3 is TGTGCCAGCAGCTTAAAGGCAGGGGATACCGGGGAGCTGTTTTTT. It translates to CASSLKAGDTGELFF.

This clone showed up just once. CDR3: CAGSGLGASDTQYF. The CDR3 DNA follows: TGTGCCGGCTCAGGGTTGGGGGCCAGTGATACGCAGTATTTT. This chain uses TRBV30 with TRBJ2-3; perhaps TRBD1 as D (6 bases). Germline-derived CDR1 and CDR2 are GTSNPN and SVGIG (reference sequence). Trimming left V 8 bases short and J 6 bases short, with 21 bases between. CDR3 size: 14 residues.

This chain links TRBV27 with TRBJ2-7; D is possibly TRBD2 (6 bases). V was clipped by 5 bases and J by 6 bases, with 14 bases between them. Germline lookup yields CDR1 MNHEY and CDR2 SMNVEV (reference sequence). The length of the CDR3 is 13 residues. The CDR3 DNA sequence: TGTGCCAGCAGTGTAGCGGCCTCTAGCGAGCAGTACTTC. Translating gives CASSVAASSEQYF.

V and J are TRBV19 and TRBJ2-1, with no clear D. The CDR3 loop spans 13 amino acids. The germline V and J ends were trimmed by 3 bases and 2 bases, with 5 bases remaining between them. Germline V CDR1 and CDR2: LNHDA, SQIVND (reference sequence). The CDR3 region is CASSMTPYNEQFF. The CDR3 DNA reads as TGTGCCAGTAGTATGACTCCCTACAATGAGCAGTTCTTC.

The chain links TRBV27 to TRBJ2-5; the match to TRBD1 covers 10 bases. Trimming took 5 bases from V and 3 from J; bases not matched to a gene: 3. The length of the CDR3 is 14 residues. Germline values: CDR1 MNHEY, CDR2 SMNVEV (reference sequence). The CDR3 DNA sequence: TGTGCCAGCAGTCCTGGGACAGGGGAAGAGACCCAGTACTTC. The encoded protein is CASSPGTGEETQYF.

CDR3 DNA sequence: TGTGCCAGCAGCCTACGACTGGGGACCGGGGAGCTGTTTTTT. It encodes CASSLRLGTGELFF. This chain connects TRBV7-3 to TRBJ2-2, with unresolved D. The CDR3 contains 14 residues. Germline values: CDR1 SGHTA, CDR2 FQGTGA. The germline V and J ends were trimmed by 5 bases and 5 bases, with 12 bases remaining between them.

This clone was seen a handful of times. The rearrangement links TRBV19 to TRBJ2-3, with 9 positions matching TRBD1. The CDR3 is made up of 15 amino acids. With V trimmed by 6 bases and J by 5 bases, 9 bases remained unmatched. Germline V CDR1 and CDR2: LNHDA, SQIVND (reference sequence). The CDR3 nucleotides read TGTGCCAGTAGCCCAACAGGGGGCGGACTAGATACGCAGTATTTT. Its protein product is CASSPTGGGLDTQYF.